This T cell receptor beta chain is drawn from a study of T cell responses to AZD1222 COVID-19 vaccine. Points from the study as a whole: Sampled repertoires all dated from after the peak T cell response.

Profiled with immunoSEQ multiplex PCR; TCRdb holds only in-frame clones, not every one. Here the sample spans about 60,000 clones, roughly 84% being singletons. To note about this clone: Antigen specificity is unknown.

The CDR3 contains 17 residues. Germline loops: CDR1 MNHEY, CDR2 SVGEGT. V shed 6 bases, J shed 3 bases, and the junction held 14 bases outside the gene matches. This receptor was identified in an adult in good health. The material sequenced was peripheral blood, taken on day 0 of AZD1222 vaccination. The chain has TRBV6-2 or TRBV6-3 and TRBJ2-3; 8 bases are a match to TRBD2. CDR3 DNA: TGTGCCAGCAGCCCGATAGGGTCTAGCGGGCTAACAGATACGCAGTATTTT. This gives the protein CASSPIGSSGLTDTQYF.